These 6 T cell receptor beta chains originate from one sample sequenced in a study of shared clonotypes between healthy human individuals. Here immunoSEQ multiplex PCR was the method, and the copy in TCRdb shows in-frame clones only, minus some. Of about 1 million clones in the sample, roughly 70% were seen once. The sample was memory CD4+ T cells sorted from blood. Noted subset: CD45RA-negative fraction. The receptor set was obtained from a man between 18 and 35 years old in good health.

With respect to this clone: Other DNA sequences in the sample encode the same CDR3. The chain carries TRBV18 and TRBJ2-7; D is uncertain. Trimming took off 0 bases at V and 2 bases at J, with 5 bases between the two ends. This CDR3 comprises 13 residues. Germline values: CDR1 KGHSH, CDR2 LQKENI. In nucleotides, the CDR3 is TGTGCCAGCTCACCACCTCTTGCCTACGAGCAGTACTTC. It translates to CASSPPLAYEQYF.

This chain connects TRBV15 to TRBJ1-5; tentative D call: TRBD1 (5 bases). Trimming took 1 base from V and 9 from J, leaving 13 bases between them. CDR3 size: 14 residues. CDR1 LNHNV and CDR2 YYDKDF come from the germline V gene (reference sequence). This CDR3 reads CATSRGGVSLPQHF. The CDR3 DNA follows: TGTGCCACCAGCAGAGGGGGGGTCTCCTTGCCCCAGCATTTT.

The rearrangement links TRBV7-2 to TRBJ2-5; D is unresolved. Trimming left V 3 bases short and J 5 bases short, with 13 bases between. Germline V gives CDR1 SGHTA, CDR2 FQGNSA. The CDR3 totals 14 residues. Written as DNA, the CDR3 is TGTGCCAGCAGCTTCTCTAGTGCTGGGGAGACCCAGTACTTC. As protein: CASSFSSAGETQYF.

The rearrangement links TRBV30 to TRBJ1-2; 7 bases map to TRBD1. J lost 4 bases, V lost 2 bases, and 4 bases had no gene match. CDR1 is GTSNPN, CDR2 SVGIG, per germline (reference sequence). The CDR3 has 13 amino acids. The CDR3 reads CAWSTGAFYGYTF. The CDR3 DNA sequence: TGTGCCTGGAGTACAGGGGCATTCTATGGCTACACCTTC.

The V gene is TRBV6-6, the J gene TRBJ2-7, with D uncertain. The CDR3 consists of 9 residues. Per the germline V gene, CDR1 is MNHNY and CDR2 is SVGAGI (reference sequence). Between the trimmed V and J ends, which lost 8 bases and 6 bases, there was a span of 5 bases. The DNA of the CDR3 is TGTGCCAGCGGTCTCGAGCAGTACTTC. It specifies CASGLEQYF.

CDR3 protein: CASSLGHEQYF. CDR3 DNA: TGTGCCAGCAGCTTAGGCCACGAGCAGTACTTC. The chain carries TRBV5-5 and TRBJ2-7; D call uncertain. The germline gives CDR1 SGHKS, CDR2 YYEKEE (reference sequence). Trimming removed 2 bases at V and 5 bases at J, with 5 bases between. CDR3 length: 11 residues.